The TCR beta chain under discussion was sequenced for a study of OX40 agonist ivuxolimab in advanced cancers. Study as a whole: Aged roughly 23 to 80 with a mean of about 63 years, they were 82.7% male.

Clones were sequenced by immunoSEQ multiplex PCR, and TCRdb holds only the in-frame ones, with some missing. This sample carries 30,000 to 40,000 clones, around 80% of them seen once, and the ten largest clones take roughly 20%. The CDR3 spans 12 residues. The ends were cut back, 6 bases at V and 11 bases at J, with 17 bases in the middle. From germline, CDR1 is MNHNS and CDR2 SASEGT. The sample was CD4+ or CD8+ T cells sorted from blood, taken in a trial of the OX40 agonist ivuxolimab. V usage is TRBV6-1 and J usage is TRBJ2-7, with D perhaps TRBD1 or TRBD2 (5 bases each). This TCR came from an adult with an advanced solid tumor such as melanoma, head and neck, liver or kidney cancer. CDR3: CASSGVGAWEYF. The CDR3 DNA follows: TGTGCCAGCAGCGGGGTCGGGGCTTGGGAGTACTTC.